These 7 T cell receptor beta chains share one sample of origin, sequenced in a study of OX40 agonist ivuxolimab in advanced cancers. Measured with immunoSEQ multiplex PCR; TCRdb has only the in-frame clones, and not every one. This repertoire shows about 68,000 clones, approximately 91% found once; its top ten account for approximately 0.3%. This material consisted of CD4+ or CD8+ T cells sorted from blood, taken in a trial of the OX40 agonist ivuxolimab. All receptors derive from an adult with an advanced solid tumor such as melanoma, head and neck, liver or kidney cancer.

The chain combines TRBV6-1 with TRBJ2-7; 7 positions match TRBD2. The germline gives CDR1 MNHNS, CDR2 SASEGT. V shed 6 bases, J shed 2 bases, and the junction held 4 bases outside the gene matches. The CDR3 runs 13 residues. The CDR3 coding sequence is TGTGCCAGCAGCAAGCGGGAAGCCTACGAGCAGTACTTC. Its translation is CASSKREAYEQYF.

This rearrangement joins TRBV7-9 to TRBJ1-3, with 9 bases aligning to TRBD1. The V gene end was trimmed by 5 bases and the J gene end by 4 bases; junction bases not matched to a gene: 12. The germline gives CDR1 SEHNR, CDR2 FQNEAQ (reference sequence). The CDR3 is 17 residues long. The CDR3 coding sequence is TGTGCCAGCAGCGAGGACAGGGGCCGCCTGGGGGGAAACACCATATATTTT. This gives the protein CASSEDRGRLGGNTIYF.

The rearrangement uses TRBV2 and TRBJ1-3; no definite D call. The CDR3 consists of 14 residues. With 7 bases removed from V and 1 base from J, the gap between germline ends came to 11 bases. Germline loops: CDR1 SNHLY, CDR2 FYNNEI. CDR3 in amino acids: CASNQKGSGNTIYF. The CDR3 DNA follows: TGTGCCAGCAATCAAAAAGGATCTGGAAACACCATATATTTT.

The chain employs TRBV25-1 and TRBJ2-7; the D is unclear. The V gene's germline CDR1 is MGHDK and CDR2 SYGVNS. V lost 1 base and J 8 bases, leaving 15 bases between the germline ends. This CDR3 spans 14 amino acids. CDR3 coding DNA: TGTGCCAGCAGTGAATCAAGCGCGACCGCCCAGCAGTACTTC. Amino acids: CASSESSATAQQYF.

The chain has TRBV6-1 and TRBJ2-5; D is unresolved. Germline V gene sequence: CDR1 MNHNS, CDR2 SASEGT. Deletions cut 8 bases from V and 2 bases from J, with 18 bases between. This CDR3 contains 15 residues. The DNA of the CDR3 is TGTGCCAGCGTCAGAGACGGTAGCCCACAAGAGACCCAGTACTTC. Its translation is CASVRDGSPQETQYF.

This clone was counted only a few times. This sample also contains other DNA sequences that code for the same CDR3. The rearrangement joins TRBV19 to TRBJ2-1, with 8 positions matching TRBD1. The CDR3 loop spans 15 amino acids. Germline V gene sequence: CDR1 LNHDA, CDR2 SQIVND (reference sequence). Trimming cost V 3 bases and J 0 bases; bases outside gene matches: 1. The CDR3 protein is CASSIGTGSYNEQFF. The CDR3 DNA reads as TGTGCCAGTAGTATTGGGACAGGCTCCTACAATGAGCAGTTCTTC.

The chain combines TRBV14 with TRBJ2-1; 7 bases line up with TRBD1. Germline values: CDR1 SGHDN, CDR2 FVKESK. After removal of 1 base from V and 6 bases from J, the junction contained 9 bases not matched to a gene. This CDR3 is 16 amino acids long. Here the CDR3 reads CASSQVYRGTSNEQFF. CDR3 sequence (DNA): TGTGCCAGCAGCCAAGTATACAGGGGAACAAGCAATGAGCAGTTCTTC.